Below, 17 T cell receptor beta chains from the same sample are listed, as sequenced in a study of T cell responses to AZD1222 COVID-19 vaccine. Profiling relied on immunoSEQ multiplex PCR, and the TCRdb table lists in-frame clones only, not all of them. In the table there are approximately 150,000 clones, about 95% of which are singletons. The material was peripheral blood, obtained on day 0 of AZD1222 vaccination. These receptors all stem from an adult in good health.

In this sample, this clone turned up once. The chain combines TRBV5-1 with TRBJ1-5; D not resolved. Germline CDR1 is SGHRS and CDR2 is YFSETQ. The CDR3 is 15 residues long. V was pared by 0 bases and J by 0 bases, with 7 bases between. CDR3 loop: CASSLEGPSNQPQHF. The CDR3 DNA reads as TGCGCCAGCAGCTTGGAAGGTCCTAGCAATCAGCCCCAGCATTTT. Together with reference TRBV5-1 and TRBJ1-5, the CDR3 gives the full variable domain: KAGVTQTPRYLIKTRGQQVTLSCSPISGHRSVSWYQQTPGQGLQFLFEYFSETQRNKGNFPGRFSGRQFSNSRSEMNVSTLELGDSALYLCASSLEGPSNQPQHFGDGTRLSIL.

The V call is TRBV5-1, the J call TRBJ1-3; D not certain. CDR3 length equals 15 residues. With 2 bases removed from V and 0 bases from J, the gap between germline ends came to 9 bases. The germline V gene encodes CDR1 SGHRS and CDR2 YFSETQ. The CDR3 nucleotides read TGCGCCAGCAGCTTAGAGGCGGGCTCTGGAAACACCATATATTTT. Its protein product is CASSLEAGSGNTIYF.

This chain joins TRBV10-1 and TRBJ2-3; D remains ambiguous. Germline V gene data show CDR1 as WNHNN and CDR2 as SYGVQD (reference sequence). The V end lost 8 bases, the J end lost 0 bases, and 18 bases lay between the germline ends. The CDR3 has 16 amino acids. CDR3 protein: CASGDKLRTSTDTQYF. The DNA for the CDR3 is TGCGCCAGCGGAGACAAACTACGAACTAGCACAGATACGCAGTATTTT.

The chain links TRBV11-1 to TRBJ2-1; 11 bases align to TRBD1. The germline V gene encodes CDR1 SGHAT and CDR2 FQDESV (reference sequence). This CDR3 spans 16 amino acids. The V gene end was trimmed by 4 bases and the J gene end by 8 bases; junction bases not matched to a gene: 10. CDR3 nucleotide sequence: TGTGCCAGCAGCTCCTTTGGGGACAGGGGGATGGATGAGCAGTTCTTC. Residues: CASSSFGDRGMDEQFF. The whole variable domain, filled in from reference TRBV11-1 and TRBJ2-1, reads EAEVAQSPRYKITEKSQAVAFWCDPISGHATLYWYRQILGQGPELLVQFQDESVVDDSQLPKDRFSAERLKGVDSTLKIQPAELGDSAMYLCASSSFGDRGMDEQFFGPGTRLTVL.

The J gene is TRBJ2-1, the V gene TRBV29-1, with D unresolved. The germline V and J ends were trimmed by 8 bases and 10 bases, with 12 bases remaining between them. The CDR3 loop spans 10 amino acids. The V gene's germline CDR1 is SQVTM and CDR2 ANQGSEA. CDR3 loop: CSLLLGEQFF. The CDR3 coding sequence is TGCAGCCTACTACTCGGGGAGCAGTTCTTC.

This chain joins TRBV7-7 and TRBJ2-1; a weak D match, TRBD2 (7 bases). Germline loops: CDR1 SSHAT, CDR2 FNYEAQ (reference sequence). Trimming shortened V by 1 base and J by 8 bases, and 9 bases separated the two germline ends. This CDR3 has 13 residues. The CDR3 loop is CASSLDGGHEQFF. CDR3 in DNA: TGTGCCAGCAGCTTAGACGGGGGGCATGAGCAGTTCTTC.

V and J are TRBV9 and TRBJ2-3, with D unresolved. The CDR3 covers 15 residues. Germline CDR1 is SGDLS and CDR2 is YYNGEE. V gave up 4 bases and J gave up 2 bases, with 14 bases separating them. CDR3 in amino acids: CASSPRLGFTDTQYF. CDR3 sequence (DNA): TGTGCCAGCAGCCCTCGATTGGGATTCACAGATACGCAGTATTTT.

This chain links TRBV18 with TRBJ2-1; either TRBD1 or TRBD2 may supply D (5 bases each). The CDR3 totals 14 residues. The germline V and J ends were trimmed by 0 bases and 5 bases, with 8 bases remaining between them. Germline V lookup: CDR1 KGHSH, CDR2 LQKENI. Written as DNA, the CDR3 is TGTGCCAGCTCACCACCGGGACGGGACAATGAGCAGTTCTTC. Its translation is CASSPPGRDNEQFF. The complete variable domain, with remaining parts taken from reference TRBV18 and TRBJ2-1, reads NAGVMQNPRHLVRRRGQEARLRCSPMKGHSHVYWYRQLPEEGLKFMVYLQKENIIDESGMPKERFSAEFPKEGPSILRIQQVVRGDSAAYFCASSPPGRDNEQFFGPGTRLTVL.

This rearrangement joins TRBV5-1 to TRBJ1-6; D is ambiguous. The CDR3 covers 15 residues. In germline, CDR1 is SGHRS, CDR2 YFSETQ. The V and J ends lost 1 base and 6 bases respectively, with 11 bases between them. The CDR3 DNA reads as TGCGCCAGCAGCTTGTCCCAGTGGGCTAATTCACCCCTCCACTTT. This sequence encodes CASSLSQWANSPLHF.

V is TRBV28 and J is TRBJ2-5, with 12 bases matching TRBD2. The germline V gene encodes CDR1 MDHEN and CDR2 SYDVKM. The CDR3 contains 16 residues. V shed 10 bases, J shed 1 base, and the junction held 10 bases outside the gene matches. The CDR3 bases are TGTGCCACCACCCTAGGACTAGCGGGGCTCCAAGAGACCCAGTACTTC. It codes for CATTLGLAGLQETQYF.

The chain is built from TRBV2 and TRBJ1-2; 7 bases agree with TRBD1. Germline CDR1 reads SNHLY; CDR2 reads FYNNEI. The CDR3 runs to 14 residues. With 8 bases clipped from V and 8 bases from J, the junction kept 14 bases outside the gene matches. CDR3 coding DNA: TGTGCCAGCCGCCCCGTGGAGGGGGCCAGAGGCTACACCTTC. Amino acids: CASRPVEGARGYTF.

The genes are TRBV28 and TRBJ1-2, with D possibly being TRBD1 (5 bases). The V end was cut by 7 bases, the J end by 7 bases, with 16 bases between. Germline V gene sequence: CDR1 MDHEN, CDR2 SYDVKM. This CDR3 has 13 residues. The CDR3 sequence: CASTIKGASGYTF. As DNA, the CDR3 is TGTGCCAGCACCATCAAAGGGGCATCTGGCTACACCTTC.

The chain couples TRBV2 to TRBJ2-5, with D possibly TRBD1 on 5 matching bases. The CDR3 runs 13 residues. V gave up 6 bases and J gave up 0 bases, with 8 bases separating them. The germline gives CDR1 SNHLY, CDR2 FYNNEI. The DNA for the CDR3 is TGTGCCAGCAGGGACACCTACCAAGAGACCCAGTACTTC. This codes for CASRDTYQETQYF. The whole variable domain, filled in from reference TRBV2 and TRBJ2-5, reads EPEVTQTPSHQVTQMGQEVILRCVPISNHLYFYWYRQILGQKVEFLVSFYNNEISEKSEIFDDQFSVERPDGSNFTLKIRSTKLEDSAMYFCASRDTYQETQYFGPGTRLLVL.

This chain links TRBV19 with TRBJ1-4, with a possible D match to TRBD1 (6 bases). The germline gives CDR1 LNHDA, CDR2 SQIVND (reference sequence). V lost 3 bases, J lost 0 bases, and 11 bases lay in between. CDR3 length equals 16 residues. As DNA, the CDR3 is TGTGCCAGTAGTATGGGGGGCCAATCAACTAATGAAAAACTGTTTTTT. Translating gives CASSMGGQSTNEKLFF.

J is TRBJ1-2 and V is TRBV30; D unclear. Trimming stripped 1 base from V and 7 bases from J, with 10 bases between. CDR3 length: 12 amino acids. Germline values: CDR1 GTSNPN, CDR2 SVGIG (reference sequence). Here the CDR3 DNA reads TGTGCCTGGAGTGGTTTTCTGGGTGGCTACACCTTC. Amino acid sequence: CAWSGFLGGYTF.

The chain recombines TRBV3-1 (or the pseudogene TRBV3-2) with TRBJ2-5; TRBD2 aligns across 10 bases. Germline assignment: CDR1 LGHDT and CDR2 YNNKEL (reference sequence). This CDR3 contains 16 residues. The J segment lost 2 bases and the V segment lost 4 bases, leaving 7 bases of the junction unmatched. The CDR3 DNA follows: TGTGCCAGCAGCCGAAGGACTAGCGGAACTCAAGAGACCCAGTACTTC. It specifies CASSRRTSGTQETQYF.

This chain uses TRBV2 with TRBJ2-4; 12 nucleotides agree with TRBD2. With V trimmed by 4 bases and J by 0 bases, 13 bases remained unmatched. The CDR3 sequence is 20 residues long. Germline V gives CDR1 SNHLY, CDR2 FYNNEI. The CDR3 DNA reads TGTGCCAGCAGTGGACCGGGACTAGCGGGTGCAATAAAAGCCAAAAACATTCAGTACTTC. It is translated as CASSGPGLAGAIKAKNIQYF.